A single T cell receptor beta chain is shown here with its context. Its antigen is unknown. V shed 6 bases, J shed 5 bases, and the junction held 15 bases outside the gene matches. Germline V gives CDR1 SGHDN, CDR2 FVKESK. The CDR3 covers 16 residues. The method was immunoSEQ multiplex PCR; TCRdb's version includes in-frame clones alone and lacks a portion of them. Here the sample spans about 4,300 clones, 45% to 65% being singletons. The sample is drawn from a study of coeliac disease. Across the study: Disease groups: newly diagnosed active, refractory type I, gluten-free-diet controlled.

Study-wide points: The authors judged this method unsuitable for unbiased gliadin-specific T cell detection. Intraepithelial and lamina propria fractions were not highly pure. Control samples showed higher TRB and TRG clonality than intraepithelial and lamina propria samples in active celiac disease.

V gene TRBV14 combines with J gene TRBJ1-1, with 7 bases that match TRBD1. This receptor was identified in a human donor with active celiac disease. Input material: intraepithelial lymphocytes from the gut. CDR3 in DNA: TGTGCCAGCAGTTCAATCTCCCCAGGGGGGAGAACTGAAGCTTTCTTT. Its translation: CASSSISPGGRTEAFF.